The TCR beta chain described here comes from a study of cytomegalovirus exposure and HLA in healthy donors. Points from the study as a whole: In a later analysis, common viral pathogens appeared linked to several of the most significant clusters.

In regard to this clone: The antigen is unknown.

Primers included in the PCR were 60 Vbeta and 13 Jbeta primers. Profiling relied on immunoSEQ multiplex PCR, and the TCRdb table lists in-frame clones only, not all of them. The table has about 120,000 clones, around 84% seen once; the top ten hold about 3.3%. The TCR sequence derives from a young woman in good health and CMV-seropositive. Sequences were obtained from PBMCs.

The CDR3 spells CASSSQNTGELFF. CDR3 in DNA: TGTGCCAGCAGTTCACAGAACACCGGGGAGCTGTTTTTT. This chain connects TRBV6-1 to TRBJ2-2; D unclear. The CDR3 spans 13 residues. Trimming took off 5 bases at V and 1 base at J, with 5 bases between the two ends. The germline V gene encodes CDR1 MNHNS and CDR2 SASEGT.